This T cell receptor beta chain was documented in a study of T cells in Graves' hyperthyroidism and ophthalmopathy. Turning to the study itself: Peripheral blood samples were taken at initial diagnosis, prior to any treatment.

Germline V lookup: CDR1 SQVTM, CDR2 ANQGSEA. CDR3 length equals 15 residues. Amplification targeted TCR beta CDR3 regions from RNA transcripts. TCR CDR3 underwent first-round RT-PCR with the HTBI primer set. TCRdb re-analysed the multiplex PCR reads in MiXCR, keeping a single row per CDR3 protein. The sample includes 600,000 to 650,000 distinct CDR3 sequences, under 20% of them seen just once. This clonotype showed up many times. The antigen is unknown. Regarding the study as a whole: Researchers found most expanded thyroid clonotypes above 0.001 in blood as well.

Newly diagnosed patients aged 18 to 65 had hyperthyroidism of under 2 months' duration. The material sequenced was blood. This TCR was recovered from a woman in her twenties or thirties with Graves' hyperthyroidism. The V call is TRBV29-1, the J call TRBJ2-2, with a possible D match to TRBD2 (7 bases). In DNA, the CDR3 is TGCAGTTGGGAGGGGGGTACAATTAACACCGGGGAGCTGTTTTTT. Translated: CSWEGGTINTGELFF.